This is a list of T cell receptor beta chains from one sample in a study of OX40 agonist ivuxolimab in advanced cancers. Here immunoSEQ multiplex PCR was the method, and the copy in TCRdb shows in-frame clones only, minus some. This sample has about 74,000 clones, with 65% to 90% found just once. The input for sequencing was CD4+ or CD8+ T cells sorted from blood, taken in a trial of the OX40 agonist ivuxolimab. Every receptor here comes from an adult with an advanced solid tumor such as melanoma, head and neck, liver or kidney cancer. CDR3s leave out the opening cysteine and the closing phenylalanine or tryptophan. Each record gives: CDR3 length, V gene, CDR3 protein.

13,TRBV4-3,ASSQDTAPQNEQF
12,TRBV15,ATSAHLQVDEQY
12,TRBV5-1,ASSSGDSTDTQY
13,TRBV19,ASTSTDRARYGYT
14,TRBV9,ASSVTGTPWQTEAF
14,TRBV5-8,ASSPSQDGRNQPQH
12,TRBV9,ASSVSDSSYEQY
13,TRBV19,ASSINSVSNQPQH
13,TRBV4-3,ASSQVSTKDYGYT
9,TRBV28,ASRKYYEQY
9,TRBV20-1,SASMNTEAF
13,TRBV6-7,ASSSRDRESETQY
12,TRBV28,ASRVAGGAYGYT
12,TRBV6-1,ASRRLAGVDEQY
12,TRBV18,ASSPRQGVTEAF
12,TRBV7-9,ASSLSGFQETQY
15,TRBV11-2,ASSLRQGARLNYGYT
15,TRBV2,ASSTPRWGRSSYEQY
13,TRBV7-8,ASTKTRQINQPQH
15,TRBV12-5,ASGLGIAGGRGTEAF
13,TRBV7-2,ASSSTSGSYNEQF
14,TRBV5-1,ASSQTRTGTNEKLF